These 22 T cell receptor beta chains were sequenced from one sample in a study of T-cell memory formation after mild COVID-19 listed by TCRdb under 2021. Library generation was performed with 5' RACE. The instrument given in TCRdb is Illumina NovaSeq 6000. The public reads were reprocessed in TCRdb via fastp at Q25 and MiXCR, keeping in-frame beta chains. Entries that share a CDR3 protein sequence are merged under the most common genes and DNA. Within this sample are hundreds of thousands of distinct CDR3 sequences, with 28% of them counted one time only. The ten largest clones capture approximately 12% of the sample. Specimen: PBMCs or a T cell subset sorted from them (not recorded which). These receptors all stem from an adult woman who had mild COVID-19 (a few samples of this study predate the infection). The sample titles of this study are shuffled in the database, so cell type and time point are left out; the donor was told from shared clones.

This chain connects TRBV29-1 to TRBJ2-3; TRBD2 agrees at 7 bases. The CDR3 consists of 16 residues. The ends lost 7 bases at V and 0 bases at J; junction bases unmatched: 13. Germline assignment: CDR1 SQVTM and CDR2 ANQGSEA. The CDR3, as DNA: TGCAGCGGCGCCCCCCCGGGGGGACTGAGCACAGATACGCAGTATTTT. Translating gives CSGAPPGGLSTDTQYF.

The chain links TRBV20-1 to TRBJ1-1; 9 positions match TRBD1. CDR3 size: 13 residues. In germline, CDR1 is DFQATT, CDR2 SNEGSKA (reference sequence). CDR3 bases: TGCAGCTTGGGACAGGGTTTTAACACTGAAGCTTTCTTT. This translates into CSLGQGFNTEAFF.

In DNA form, the CDR3 reads TGTGCCAGCACGGCTAACTATGGCTACACCTTC. Protein product: CASTANYGYTF. The chain recombines TRBV2 with TRBJ1-2; D is ambiguous. V lost 7 bases and J lost 0, with 3 bases in between. In germline, CDR1 is SNHLY, CDR2 FYNNEI. This CDR3 spans 11 amino acids.

The V and J genes are TRBV7-9 and TRBJ2-1, with 11 positions matching TRBD2. The V gene's germline CDR1 is SEHNR and CDR2 FQNEAQ (reference sequence). CDR3 length: 15 residues. With V trimmed by 4 bases and J by 4 bases, 3 bases remained unmatched. The CDR3 region is CASSWGLAEYNEQFF. In nucleotides, the CDR3 is TGTGCCAGCAGCTGGGGACTAGCGGAATACAATGAGCAGTTCTTC.

This clonotype was counted between two and nine times. CDR3 nucleotides: TGCGCCAGCAGCCACACACAAGAGACCCAGTACTTC. It is translated as CASSHTQETQYF. The chain couples TRBV4-1 to TRBJ2-5; D unresolved. The CDR3 runs 12 residues. Between the trimmed V and J ends, which lost 3 bases and 2 bases, there was a span of 4 bases. Per germline, CDR1 MGHRA and CDR2 YSYEKL.

In this sample, this clonotype turned up many times. The gene calls are TRBV6-5 and TRBJ2-7; 7 nucleotides match TRBD1. The CDR3 totals 12 residues. Germline V lookup: CDR1 MNHEY, CDR2 SVGAGI. The trim removed 5 bases at V and 6 bases at J, leaving 4 bases unmatched. CDR3: CASSRQGGEQYF. The CDR3 DNA sequence: TGTGCCAGCAGTCGACAGGGCGGCGAGCAGTACTTC.

This chain connects TRBV29-1 to TRBJ2-1; TRBD2 aligns across 7 bases. V trimming: 0 bases; J trimming: 0 bases; junction bases outside the gene matches: 5. CDR3 length equals 16 residues. The V gene's germline CDR1 is SQVTM and CDR2 ANQGSEA. CDR3 DNA sequence: TGCAGCGTTGAAGAACTAGCGTTTAGCTCCTACAATGAGCAGTTCTTC. Translating it yields CSVEELAFSSYNEQFF.

This clonotype has just a few counts. The chain has TRBV18 and TRBJ2-6; no definite D call. CDR3 length equals 13 residues. V lost 6 bases, J lost 6 bases, and 9 bases lay in between. Germline CDR1 is KGHSH and CDR2 is LQKENI. The CDR3 bases are TGTGCCAGCTCGACCACGGCGGCCAACGTCCTGACTTTC. It translates to CASSTTAANVLTF.

Written as DNA, the CDR3 is TGTGCCAGCAGCCCCCCCCGGGGCTGGTGGTTCTTC. Translating gives CASSPPRGWWFF. The genes are TRBV6-5 and TRBJ2-1; TRBD1 or TRBD2 may be the D gene (5 bases each). V dropped 6 bases and J dropped 15 bases, with 18 bases sitting between them. Per germline, CDR1 MNHEY and CDR2 SVGAGI. The CDR3 spans 12 residues.

The chain is built from TRBV29-1 and TRBJ2-7; the D gene is possibly TRBD1 (5 bases). Between the trimmed V and J ends, which lost 1 base and 4 bases, there was a span of 17 bases. The germline gives CDR1 SQVTM, CDR2 ANQGSEA. The CDR3 loop spans 15 amino acids. CDR3 region: CSVEGGQGGKYEQYF. The DNA of the CDR3 is TGCAGCGTTGAAGGAGGTCAGGGTGGCAAATACGAGCAGTACTTC.

This clonotype was counted between two and nine times. The V gene is TRBV14, the J gene TRBJ1-4; no definite D call. V lost 5 bases and J lost 4, with 14 bases in between. The CDR3 is 15 residues long. CDR1 is SGHDN and CDR2 is FVKESK in the germline V gene. DNA of the CDR3: TGTGCCAGCAGCACCCGGACGGGGAATAATGAAAAACTGTTTTTT. It encodes CASSTRTGNNEKLFF.

CDR3 bases: TGTGCCAGCAGCCGGGACAGGGAAGGGGGCGAGCAGTACTTC. Amino acids: CASSRDREGGEQYF. This sequence joins TRBV7-6 and TRBJ2-7, with 9 bases matching TRBD1. The CDR3 length is 14 residues. The V segment lost 5 bases and the J segment 6 bases; nucleotides outside the gene matches: 8. Germline-derived CDR1 and CDR2 are SGHVS and FNYEAQ.

This clonotype was recorded at least ten times. The V and J genes are TRBV5-5 and TRBJ2-5; 9 nucleotides match TRBD2. Per the germline V gene, CDR1 is SGHKS and CDR2 is YYEKEE (reference sequence). This CDR3 is 16 amino acids long. V gave up 2 bases and J gave up 1 base; unmatched junction bases: 6. For the CDR3, the DNA is TGTGCCAGCAGCTTACCGCCTAGCGGGATCCAAGAGACCCAGTACTTC. This gives the protein CASSLPPSGIQETQYF.

This clonotype was found a few times. The V and J genes are TRBV29-1 and TRBJ2-1; 10 bases fit TRBD2. CDR1 SQVTM and CDR2 ANQGSEA come from the germline V gene. This CDR3 has 14 amino acids. V lost 7 bases and J lost 4; bases outside the gene matches: 7. The CDR3 coding sequence is TGCAGCGCCTTGCTAGCGGGGGTTTACAATGAGCAGTTCTTC. Translated, it gives CSALLAGVYNEQFF.

This clonotype was observed a handful of times. The V and J genes are TRBV7-9 and TRBJ1-6; D remains unclear. The CDR3 loop spans 16 amino acids. Per the germline V gene, CDR1 is SEHNR and CDR2 is FQNEAQ (reference sequence). V was shortened by 5 bases and J by 2 bases, with 13 bases between the two germline ends. CDR3 nucleotide sequence: TGTGCCAGCAGCGATGGAAACAAGCCCTATAATTCACCCCTCCACTTT. Amino acid sequence: CASSDGNKPYNSPLHF.

The V call is TRBV14, the J call TRBJ1-1, with 7 bases aligning to TRBD1. This CDR3 region has 13 residues. CDR1 and CDR2 from the germline V gene are SGHDN and FVKESK. Trimming removed 6 bases from V and 13 bases from J; junction bases left unmatched: 14. This CDR3 reads CASSAEARQGVFF. CDR3 bases: TGTGCCAGCAGTGCTGAGGCTAGACAGGGTGTTTTCTTT.

The chain links TRBV6-5 to TRBJ2-1, with D tentatively TRBD1 (6 bases). The CDR3 loop spans 14 amino acids. Germline lookup yields CDR1 MNHEY and CDR2 SVGAGI. V dropped 1 base and J dropped 8 bases, with 12 bases sitting between them. CDR3 loop: CASSYWDTVHEQFF. The CDR3 region has the DNA TGTGCCAGCAGTTACTGGGACACAGTCCATGAGCAGTTCTTC.

The J gene is TRBJ1-2, the V gene TRBV19; TRBD1 aligns across 8 bases. CDR1 and CDR2 (germline): LNHDA, SQIVND (reference sequence). The CDR3 is 14 amino acids. Unmatched junction bases numbered 5, after V lost 4 bases and J lost 4 bases. CDR3: CASSRTGSLYGYTF. In DNA form, the CDR3 reads TGTGCCAGTAGTAGGACAGGGAGCCTCTATGGCTACACCTTC.

The J gene is TRBJ2-7, the V gene TRBV18; weak D call: TRBD1 (6 bases). This CDR3 has 13 amino acids. The ends were cut back, 4 bases at V and 2 bases at J, with 9 bases in the middle. In germline, CDR1 is KGHSH, CDR2 LQKENI. CDR3 coding DNA: TGTGCCAGCTCACGGGGACACGCCTACGAGCAGTACTTC. Protein: CASSRGHAYEQYF.

Here the CDR3 reads CSATHYPSGGTDTQYF. The CDR3 DNA is TGCAGTGCTACCCATTACCCTAGCGGGGGCACAGATACGCAGTATTTT. This sequence joins TRBV20-1 and TRBJ2-3, with 9 positions matching TRBD2. J lost 1 base, V lost 4 bases, and 9 bases had no gene match. The CDR3 runs to 16 residues. Germline V gives CDR1 DFQATT, CDR2 SNEGSKA (reference sequence).

Only a few counts were recorded for this clonotype. V is TRBV7-9 and J is TRBJ2-1, with a weak D call TRBD2 (6 bases). Trimming removed 0 bases at V and 10 bases at J, with 16 bases between. The germline V gene has CDR1 SEHNR and CDR2 FQNEAQ (reference sequence). CDR3 length equals 15 residues. The CDR3 DNA reads TGTGCCAGCAGCTTAGCGTCTCGGGAGTGGCTGGAGCAGTTCTTC. Translation gives CASSLASREWLEQFF.

Concerning this clonotype itself: A much larger clone is a single base away; this may be a read error. The chain is built from TRBV27 and TRBJ2-3; D gene unclear. The CDR3 runs 14 residues. Germline CDR1 is MNHEY and CDR2 is SMNVEV (reference sequence). The CDR3 DNA is TGTGCCAGAAGTTTCACAAGGGCGACAGATACGCAGTATTTT. Amino acid sequence: CARSFTRATDTQYF.